This T cell receptor (beta chain) appears in the sequencing data of a study of T cells in Graves' hyperthyroidism and ophthalmopathy. Clinical symptoms, serum thyroxine and TRAb, thyroid ultrasound and orbital computed tomography together formed the diagnostic basis. Between the trimmed V and J ends, which lost 4 bases and 7 bases, there was a span of 22 bases. CDR3 length: 16 residues. Germline V gene sequence: CDR1 LGHDT, CDR2 YNNKEL (reference sequence). At least ten counts were recorded for this clonotype. Its cognate antigen is unknown. Amplification yielded TCR beta CDR3 regions, with RNA transcripts as the source. The HTBI primer set was used in a first-round RT-PCR of the TCR CDR3. Via MiXCR, TCRdb re-called the multiplex PCR reads, giving one row per CDR3 protein. The sample contains almost 500,000 distinct CDR3 sequences, about 20% of which appear only once. Study findings and constraints: The model identified upcoming ophthalmopathy a median approximately six months ahead of onset.

This receptor was identified in a woman aged 65 to 85 with Graves' ophthalmopathy. This sequence joins TRBV3-1 and TRBJ1-2; D may be TRBD1 (6 bases). The sequencing sample was made of blood. The CDR3 coding sequence is TGTGCCAGCAGCCGCCGCCGTGTAATACAGGACAGTGGCTACACCTTC. Residues: CASSRRRVIQDSGYTF.